These 4 T cell receptor beta chains were all obtained from the same sample, sequenced in a study of cytomegalovirus exposure and HLA in healthy donors. PCR used 60 Vbeta primers and 13 Jbeta primers. Measured with immunoSEQ multiplex PCR; TCRdb has only the in-frame clones, and not every one. The profile covers more than 130,000 clones, with approximately 80% appearing a single time and 5.1% taken by the ten largest. The sequenced sample consisted of PBMCs. The receptors stem from a male donor in good health and CMV-seronegative.

The V and J genes are TRBV21-1 and TRBJ2-5; no check of the table's D call, TRBD2, against the DNA was made. TRBV21-1 is designated a pseudogene. This CDR3 has 18 amino acids. CDR3 DNA sequence: TGTGCCAGCAGCAAAGAAAACCTTCCTACTATGCGTCAAGAGACCCAGTACTTC. Its translation is CASSKENLPTMRQETQYF.

This clone was recorded once. The rearrangement uses TRBV6-5 and TRBJ1-1, with TRBD1 identical over 9 bases. V gave up 1 base and J gave up 8 bases; unmatched junction bases: 8. The CDR3 runs 15 residues. Germline V gives CDR1 MNHEY, CDR2 SVGAGI. CDR3 region: CASSYYGTGRVEAFF. The CDR3 DNA sequence: TGTGCCAGCAGTTACTACGGGACAGGGAGGGTGGAAGCTTTCTTT.

The chain couples TRBV4-3 to TRBJ1-5; D uncertain. This CDR3 contains 15 residues. Trimming took off 0 bases at V and 4 bases at J, with 10 bases between the two ends. From germline, CDR1 is LGHNA and CDR2 YSLEER. Here the CDR3 DNA reads TGCGCCAGCAGCCAAGAGAGAGGGAATAATCAGCCCCAGCATTTT. Protein: CASSQERGNNQPQHF.

The chain couples TRBV4-1 to TRBJ2-7; tentatively, D is TRBD2 (7 bases). The CDR3 sequence is 16 residues long. V lost 0 bases and J 2 bases, leaving 14 bases between the germline ends. CDR1 and CDR2 from the germline V gene are MGHRA and YSYEKL. CDR3 DNA: TGCGCCAGCAGCCAAGATTTGGCGGGGGCTCCCTACGAGCAGTACTTC. It codes for CASSQDLAGAPYEQYF.